One and the same sample provided the 21 T cell receptor beta chains below, sequenced in a study of T-cell memory formation after mild COVID-19. TCRdb ran MiXCR on the 5' RACE reads and lists one entry per CDR3 protein. The repertoire holds under 650,000 distinct CDR3 sequences, with 15% to 20% as singletons. The source material was PBMCs or a T cell subset sorted from them (not recorded which). These receptors originate from an adult woman who had mild COVID-19 (a few samples of this study predate the infection). Cell type and time point are not known.

This clonotype appeared many times. V is TRBV19 and J is TRBJ2-1; 10 positions match TRBD2. Germline-derived CDR1 and CDR2 are LNHDA and SQIVND (reference sequence). This CDR3 is built from 13 residues. Losses at the gene ends were 9 bases for V and 4 bases for J; bases not matched to a gene: 3. The chain's CDR3 is CASGLAEYNEQFF. The CDR3 nucleotides read TGTGCCAGCGGACTAGCGGAGTACAATGAGCAGTTCTTC.

This chain uses TRBV12-5 with TRBJ2-3; no definite D call. With 4 bases removed from V and 2 bases from J, the gap between germline ends came to 10 bases. Germline values: CDR1 LGHNT, CDR2 FRNRAP. This CDR3 spans 14 amino acids. The CDR3 region is CASGSNLNTDTQYF. DNA for the CDR3: TGTGCTAGTGGTTCTAACTTGAACACAGATACGCAGTATTTT.

V gene TRBV5-1 combines with J gene TRBJ2-3; 7 nucleotides match TRBD1. This CDR3 has 15 amino acids. Germline V CDR1 and CDR2: SGHRS, YFSETQ. The V gene end was trimmed by 4 bases and the J gene end by 1 base; junction bases not matched to a gene: 6. This CDR3 reads CASSLTGDGTDTQYF. Here the CDR3 DNA reads TGCGCCAGCAGCCTAACAGGGGATGGCACAGATACGCAGTATTTT.

This clonotype was detected ten times or more. The chain recombines TRBV5-1 with TRBJ1-2; TRBD1 matches 7 bases. The V gene end was trimmed by 0 bases and the J gene end by 5 bases; junction bases not matched to a gene: 4. The germline V gene has CDR1 SGHRS and CDR2 YFSETQ. This CDR3 contains 14 residues. CDR3 sequence (DNA): TGCGCCAGCAGCTTGGCTCAGGGGGATTATGGCTACACCTTC. Protein: CASSLAQGDYGYTF. Filled out from reference TRBV5-1 and TRBJ1-2, the complete variable domain reads KAGVTQTPRYLIKTRGQQVTLSCSPISGHRSVSWYQQTPGQGLQFLFEYFSETQRNKGNFPGRFSGRQFSNSRSEMNVSTLELGDSALYLCASSLAQGDYGYTFGSGTRLTVV.

This clonotype was seen more than once but under ten times. The chain carries TRBV12-3 or TRBV12-4 and TRBJ2-7, with D tentatively TRBD2 (5 bases). The CDR3 consists of 14 residues. V was pared by 6 bases and J by 6 bases, with 18 bases between. CDR3 sequence: CASRPWVSSSEQYF. CDR3 DNA sequence: TGTGCCAGCAGACCCTGGGTGTCTAGCAGCGAGCAGTACTTC.

The CDR3 reads CASAGMAYEQYF. The CDR3 DNA sequence: TGTGCCAGCGCAGGGATGGCCTACGAGCAGTACTTC. The chain links TRBV6-6 to TRBJ2-7; D is possibly TRBD1 (5 bases). CDR1 and CDR2 (germline): MNHNY, SVGAGI (reference sequence). V was cut by 8 bases and J by 2 bases, with 10 bases left in between. CDR3 length: 12 amino acids.

The table lists this clonotype with many counts. J is TRBJ1-5 and V is TRBV5-5; D is ambiguous. Germline CDR1 SGHKS, CDR2 YYEKEE (reference sequence). The CDR3 contains 13 residues. Deletions cut 1 base from V and 5 bases from J, with 7 bases between. Here the CDR3 reads CASSLNRDQPQHF. In nucleotides, the CDR3 is TGTGCCAGCAGCTTGAACCGAGATCAGCCCCAGCATTTT.

The chain combines TRBV20-1 with TRBJ2-7; D is unresolved. The V gene lost 6 bases and the J gene lost 3 bases, with 15 bases spanning the gap. CDR3 length equals 13 residues. The germline CDR1 and CDR2 sequences are DFQATT and SNEGSKA (reference sequence). CDR3 amino acids: CSAFLGGNYEQYF. CDR3 nucleotides: TGCAGTGCCTTCCTCGGCGGAAACTACGAGCAGTACTTC.

This chain connects TRBV2 to TRBJ2-1; 10 nucleotides line up with TRBD1. J was trimmed by 6 bases and V by 6 bases; bases with no gene match: 8. Germline loops: CDR1 SNHLY, CDR2 FYNNEI. CDR3 length equals 15 residues. The CDR3 loop is CASRRTGQGSNEQFF. The CDR3 DNA reads TGTGCCAGCAGACGGACGGGACAGGGGAGCAATGAGCAGTTCTTC.

The chain is built from TRBV6-2 or TRBV6-3 and TRBJ2-1, with D perhaps given as TRBD1 or TRBD2 (5 bases each). The CDR3 runs 15 residues. The germline CDR1 and CDR2 sequences are MNHEY and SVGEGT. V was clipped by 1 base and J by 0 bases, with 7 bases between them. CDR3 sequence: CASSYWGSSYNEQFF. In nucleotides, the CDR3 is TGTGCCAGCAGTTACTGGGGGAGCTCCTACAATGAGCAGTTCTTC.

This chain links TRBV14 with TRBJ2-1, with 10 bases fitting TRBD2. The CDR3 sequence is 17 residues long. Germline CDR1 SGHDN, CDR2 FVKESK. Losses at the gene ends were 4 bases for V and 2 bases for J; bases not matched to a gene: 8. The CDR3 protein is CASSPLPSGSPYNEQFF. In nucleotides, the CDR3 is TGTGCCAGCAGCCCCCTACCTAGCGGGAGCCCCTACAATGAGCAGTTCTTC.

Of note for this clonotype: A read error may explain this, as a much larger clone is one base away. V is TRBV6-5 and J is TRBJ2-3; D not certain. The V gene lost 2 bases and the J gene lost 2 bases, with 5 bases spanning the gap. The CDR3 consists of 13 residues. The germline gives CDR1 MNHEY, CDR2 SVGAGI. Written as DNA, the CDR3 is TGTGCCAGCAGTTACCCGAACACAGATACGCAGTATTTT. Its protein is CASSYPNTDTQYF.

The sample holds a few counts of this clonotype. The rearrangement uses TRBV11-2 and TRBJ2-7, with 11 positions matching TRBD2. Germline V gene lookup returns CDR1 SGHAT and CDR2 FQNNGV. The ends lost 4 bases at V and 5 bases at J; junction bases unmatched: 7. The CDR3 is 15 amino acids. In DNA form, the CDR3 reads TGTGCCAGCAGCTCATTACTAGCGGGAGTTCACGAGCAGTACTTC. It specifies CASSSLLAGVHEQYF.

This chain uses TRBV20-1 with TRBJ1-1; unclear D gene. The CDR3 totals 13 residues. The V and J ends lost 5 bases and 4 bases respectively, with 14 bases between them. CDR1 and CDR2 from the germline V gene are DFQATT and SNEGSKA (reference sequence). CDR3 loop: CSAPKELVTEAFF. The CDR3 bases are TGCAGTGCTCCGAAAGAGCTGGTCACTGAAGCTTTCTTT.

V and J are TRBV7-2 and TRBJ1-1, with 10 bases aligning to TRBD1. This CDR3 has 15 residues. Trimming at V came to 5 bases and at J to 3 bases, leaving 6 bases not matched to a gene. Germline CDR1 is SGHTA and CDR2 is FQGNSA. CDR3 sequence: CASSRRQGADTEAFF. The DNA for the CDR3 is TGTGCCAGCAGCCGCCGACAGGGGGCGGACACTGAAGCTTTCTTT.

CDR3 DNA: TGTGCCAGCAGCCAAGCGAAGGGGATGGTAACGCAGTATTTT. Amino acid sequence: CASSQAKGMVTQYF. The chain links TRBV4-2 to TRBJ2-3; perhaps TRBD1 as D (5 bases). CDR3 size: 14 residues. CDR1 LGHNA and CDR2 YNFKEQ come from the germline V gene. Trimming left V 1 base short and J 9 bases short, with 14 bases between.

In this sample, this clonotype turned up a few times. The CDR3 region is CSARSAWTSGAIYNEQFF. CDR3 nucleotides: TGCAGTGCTAGATCTGCTTGGACTAGCGGGGCTATCTACAATGAGCAGTTCTTC. The rearrangement joins TRBV20-1 to TRBJ2-1; 12 positions agree with TRBD2. This CDR3 is 18 amino acids long. Germline CDR1 reads DFQATT; CDR2 reads SNEGSKA (reference sequence). V shed 2 bases and J 3 bases; nucleotides not matched to a gene: 11.

V and J are TRBV29-1 and TRBJ1-1; D is unclear. The CDR3 runs to 12 residues. V lost 1 base and J 6 bases, leaving 9 bases between the germline ends. CDR1 and CDR2 (germline): SQVTM, ANQGSEA. The CDR3 region has the DNA TGCAGCGTTGAAGGTGGGCTCCCTGAAGCTTTCTTT. Protein product: CSVEGGLPEAFF.

The chain has TRBV7-3 and TRBJ2-5; D remains ambiguous. The CDR3 runs to 13 residues. The V end lost 6 bases, the J end lost 5 bases, and 13 bases lay between the germline ends. Per the germline V gene, CDR1 is SGHTA and CDR2 is FQGTGA. DNA for the CDR3: TGTGCCAGCAGGAGTGGGCAGGCCGAGACCCAGTACTTC. Amino acids: CASRSGQAETQYF.

A few counts support this clonotype. The genes are TRBV5-1 and TRBJ2-2; 9 nucleotides line up with TRBD1. The CDR3 extends over 14 amino acids. The germline V gene encodes CDR1 SGHRS and CDR2 YFSETQ. Losses at the gene ends were 2 bases for V and 6 bases for J; bases not matched to a gene: 2. CDR3 in amino acids: CASSLHRGPGELFF. CDR3 DNA sequence: TGCGCCAGCAGCTTACACAGGGGGCCCGGGGAGCTGTTTTTT.

This clonotype was seen a handful of times. The chain carries TRBV4-1 and TRBJ2-7; unclear D gene. The CDR3 has 12 amino acids. The V gene's germline CDR1 is MGHRA and CDR2 YSYEKL. V dropped 4 bases and J dropped 5 bases, with 9 bases sitting between them. The CDR3 region is CASSLPGNEQYF. The CDR3 nucleotides are TGCGCCAGCAGCCTGCCGGGTAACGAGCAGTACTTC.